This T cell receptor (beta chain) was retrieved from a study of blood T cells in healthy people across ages. V was trimmed by 0 bases and J by 6 bases, leaving 19 bases between them. Germline CDR1 reads DFQATT; CDR2 reads SNEGSKA (reference sequence). The CDR3 consists of 16 residues. A second roughly 6 to 11 cycle PCR used barcoded and J-beta primers. MiXCR, run by TCRdb on the 5' RACE reads, gives a single entry per CDR3 protein. The profile shows just under 550,000 distinct CDR3 sequences, 24% of them singletons. The same data also contributed to another study, on T cells of mothers and their children.

The TCR originated in a boy aged 5-17 years in good health. Material for sequencing was blood. The rearrangement links TRBV20-1 to TRBJ2-3, with a possible D match to TRBD1 (5 bases). CDR3 residues: CSARDWGRAERDTQYF. The CDR3 nucleotides are TGCAGTGCTAGAGATTGGGGCAGGGCGGAGAGGGATACGCAGTATTTT.